This TCR beta chain originates from a study of blood T cells in healthy people across ages. Study-level points and caveats: Unsorted PBMC input precluded a conclusive naive versus antigen-experienced comparison. When set beside aged donors, long-lived donors presented more naive CD4+ cells and higher diversity.

Points on this clonotype: The target antigen is unknown.

Aged roughly 6 to 100, donors were systemically healthy Caucasians from Russia. Peripheral blood, roughly 9.1 milliliters per donor, was collected. Germline lookup yields CDR1 KGHSH and CDR2 LQKENI. The CDR3 runs 16 residues. Trimming cost V 5 bases and J 0 bases; bases outside gene matches: 4. Together with a sample-barcoded 5' primer, a J-beta primer mix was included in a second PCR lasting roughly 6 to 12 cycles. TCRdb analysed the 5' RACE reads with MiXCR anew, one entry per CDR3 protein. The data contain roughly 1.4 million distinct CDR3 sequences, almost 60% of them seen just once; the ten biggest clones take up roughly 7%.

Sequencing input: blood. This TCR was recovered from a man aged 18 to 29 in good health. This chain connects TRBV18 to TRBJ1-4, with 9 positions matching TRBD1. CDR3 in amino acids: CASSRDREATNEKLFF. CDR3 DNA sequence: TGTGCCAGCTCAAGGGACAGGGAAGCAACTAATGAAAAACTGTTTTTT.